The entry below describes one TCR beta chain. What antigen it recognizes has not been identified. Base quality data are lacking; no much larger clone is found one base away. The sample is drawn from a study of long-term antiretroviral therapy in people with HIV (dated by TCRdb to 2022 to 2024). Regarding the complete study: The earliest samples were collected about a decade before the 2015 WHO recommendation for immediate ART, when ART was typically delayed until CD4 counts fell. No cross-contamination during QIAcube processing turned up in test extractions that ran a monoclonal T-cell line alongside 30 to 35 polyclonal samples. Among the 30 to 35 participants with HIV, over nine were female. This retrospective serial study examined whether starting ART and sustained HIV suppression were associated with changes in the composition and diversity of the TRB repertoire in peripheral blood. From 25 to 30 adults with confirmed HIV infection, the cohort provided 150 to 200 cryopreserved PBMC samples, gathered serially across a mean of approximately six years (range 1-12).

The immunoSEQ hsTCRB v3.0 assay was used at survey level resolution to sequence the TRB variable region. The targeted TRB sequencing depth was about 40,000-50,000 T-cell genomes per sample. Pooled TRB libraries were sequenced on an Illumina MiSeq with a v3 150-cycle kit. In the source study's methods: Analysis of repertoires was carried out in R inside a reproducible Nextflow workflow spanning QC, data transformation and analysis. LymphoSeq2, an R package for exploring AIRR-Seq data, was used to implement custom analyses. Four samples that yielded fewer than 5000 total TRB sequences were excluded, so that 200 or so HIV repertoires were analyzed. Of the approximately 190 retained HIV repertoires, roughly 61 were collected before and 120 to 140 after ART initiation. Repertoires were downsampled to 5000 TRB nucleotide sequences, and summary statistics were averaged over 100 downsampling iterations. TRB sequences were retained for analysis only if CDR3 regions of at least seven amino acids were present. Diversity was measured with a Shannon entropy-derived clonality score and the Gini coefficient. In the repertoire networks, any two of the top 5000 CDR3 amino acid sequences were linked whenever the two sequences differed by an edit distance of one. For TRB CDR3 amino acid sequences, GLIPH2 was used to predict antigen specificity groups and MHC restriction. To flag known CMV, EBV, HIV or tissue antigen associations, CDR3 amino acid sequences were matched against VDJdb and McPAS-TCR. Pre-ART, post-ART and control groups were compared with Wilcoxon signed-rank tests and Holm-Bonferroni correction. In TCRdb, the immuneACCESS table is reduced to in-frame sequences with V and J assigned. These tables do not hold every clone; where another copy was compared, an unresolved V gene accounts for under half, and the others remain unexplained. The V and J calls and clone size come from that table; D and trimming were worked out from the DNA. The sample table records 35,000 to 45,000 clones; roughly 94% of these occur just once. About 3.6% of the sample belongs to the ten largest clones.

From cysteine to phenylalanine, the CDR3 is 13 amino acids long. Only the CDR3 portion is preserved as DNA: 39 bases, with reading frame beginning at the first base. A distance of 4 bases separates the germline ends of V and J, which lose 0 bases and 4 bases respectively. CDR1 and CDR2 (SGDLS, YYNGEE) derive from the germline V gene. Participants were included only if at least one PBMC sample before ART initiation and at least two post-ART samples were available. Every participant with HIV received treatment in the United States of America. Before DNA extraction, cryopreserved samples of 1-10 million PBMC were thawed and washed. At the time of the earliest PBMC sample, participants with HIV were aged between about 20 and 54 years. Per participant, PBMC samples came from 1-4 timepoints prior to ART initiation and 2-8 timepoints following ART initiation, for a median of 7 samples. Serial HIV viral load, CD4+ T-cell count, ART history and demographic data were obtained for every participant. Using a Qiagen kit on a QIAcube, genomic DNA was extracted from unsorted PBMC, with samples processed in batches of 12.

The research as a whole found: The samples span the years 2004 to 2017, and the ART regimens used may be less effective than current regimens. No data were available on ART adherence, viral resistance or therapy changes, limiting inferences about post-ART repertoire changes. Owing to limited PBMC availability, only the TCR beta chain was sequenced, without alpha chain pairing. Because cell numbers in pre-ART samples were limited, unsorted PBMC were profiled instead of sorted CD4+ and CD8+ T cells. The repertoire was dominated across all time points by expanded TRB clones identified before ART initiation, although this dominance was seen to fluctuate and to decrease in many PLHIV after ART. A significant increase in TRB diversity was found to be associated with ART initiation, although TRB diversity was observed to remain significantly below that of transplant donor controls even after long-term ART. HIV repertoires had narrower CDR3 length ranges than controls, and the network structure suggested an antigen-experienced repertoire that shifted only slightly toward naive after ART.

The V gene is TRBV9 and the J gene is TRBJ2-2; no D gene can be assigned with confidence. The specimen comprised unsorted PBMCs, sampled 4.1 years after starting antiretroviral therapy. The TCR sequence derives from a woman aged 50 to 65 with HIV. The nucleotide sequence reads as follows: TGTGCCAGCAGCGTAGTTGCCACCGGGGAGCTGTTTTTT. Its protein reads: CASSVVATGELFF. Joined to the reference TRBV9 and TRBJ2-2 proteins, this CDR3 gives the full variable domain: DSGVTQTPKHLITATGQRVTLRCSPRSGDLSVYWYQQSLDQGLQFLIQYYNGEERAKGNILERFSAQQFPDLHSELNLSSLELGDSALYFCASSVVATGELFFGEGSRLTVL.